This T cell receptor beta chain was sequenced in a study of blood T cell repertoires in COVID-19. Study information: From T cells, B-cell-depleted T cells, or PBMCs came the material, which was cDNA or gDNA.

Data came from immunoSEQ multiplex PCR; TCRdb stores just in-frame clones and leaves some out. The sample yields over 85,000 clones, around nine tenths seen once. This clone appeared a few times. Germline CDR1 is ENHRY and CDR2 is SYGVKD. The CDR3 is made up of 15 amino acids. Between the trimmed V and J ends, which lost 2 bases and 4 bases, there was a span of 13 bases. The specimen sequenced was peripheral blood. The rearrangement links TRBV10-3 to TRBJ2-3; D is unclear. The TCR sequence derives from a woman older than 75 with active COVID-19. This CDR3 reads CAISETQTAADTQYF. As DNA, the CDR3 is TGTGCCATCAGTGAGACCCAAACGGCGGCAGATACGCAGTATTTT.